What follows describes a single T cell receptor beta chain. The antigen is not known. This entry is derived from a study of CD8+CD57+ T cells in acquired aplastic anemia. The V gene lost 1 base and the J gene lost 6 bases, with 10 bases spanning the gap. The length of the CDR3 is 14 residues. Germline-derived CDR1 and CDR2 are SEHNR and FQNEAQ (reference sequence). The patients chosen for sequencing had shown expansion of CD8+CD57+ cells (detected by flow cytometry). CDR3 and TCR beta VDJ profiling relied on genomic DNA as the template. TCRdb re-analysed the reads in MiXCR, keeping a single row per CDR3 protein. The table includes around 200,000 distinct CDR3 sequences, 48% detected once. Findings and limits, study-wide: Researchers reported that CD8+ Simpson's diversity was not significantly different in patients versus controls.

The TCR comes from a human donor with aplastic anemia. The specimen was sorted CD4+, CD8+, or CD8+CD57+ T cells (not recorded which) from PBMCs. The rearrangement links TRBV7-9 to TRBJ1-5; D gene ambiguous. For the CDR3, the DNA is TGTGCCAGCAGCTTAGGAGGTTTAGGTCAGCCCCAGCATTTT. Its translation is CASSLGGLGQPQHF.